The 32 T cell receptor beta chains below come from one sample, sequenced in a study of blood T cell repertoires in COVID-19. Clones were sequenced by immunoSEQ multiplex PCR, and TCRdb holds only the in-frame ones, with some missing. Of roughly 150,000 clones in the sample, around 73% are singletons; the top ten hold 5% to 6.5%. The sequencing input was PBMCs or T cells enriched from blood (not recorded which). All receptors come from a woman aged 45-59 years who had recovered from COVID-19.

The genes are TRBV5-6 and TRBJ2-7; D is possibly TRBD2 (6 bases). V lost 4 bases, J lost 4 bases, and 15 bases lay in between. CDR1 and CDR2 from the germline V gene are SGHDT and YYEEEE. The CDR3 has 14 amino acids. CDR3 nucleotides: TGTGCCAGCAGCGACCCCGGGGGTGGGTACGAGCAGTACTTC. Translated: CASSDPGGGYEQYF.

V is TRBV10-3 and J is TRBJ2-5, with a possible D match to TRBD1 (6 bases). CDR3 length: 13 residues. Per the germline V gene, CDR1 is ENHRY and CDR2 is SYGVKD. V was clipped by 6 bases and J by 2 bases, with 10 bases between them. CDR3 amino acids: CAIRGQGQETQYF. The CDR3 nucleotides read TGTGCCATCAGAGGGCAGGGGCAAGAGACCCAGTACTTC.

In nucleotides, the CDR3 is TGTGCCAGCAGCTTGGGCGGAACAGGGGACACTGAAGCTTTCTTT. This sequence encodes CASSLGGTGDTEAFF. This chain joins TRBV5-4 and TRBJ1-1; 7 bases fit TRBD1. CDR1 is SGHNT and CDR2 is YYREEE in the germline V gene (reference sequence). With 0 bases clipped from V and 3 bases from J, the junction kept 5 bases outside the gene matches. The CDR3 runs to 15 residues.

CDR3 sequence (DNA): TGTGCCAGCAAGGGGAGGGGACAGGGGGAGACCCAGTACTTC. Translation gives CASKGRGQGETQYF. This rearrangement joins TRBV28 to TRBJ2-5; 10 bases fit TRBD1. CDR3 length: 14 amino acids. V gave up 7 bases and J gave up 5 bases; unmatched junction bases: 7. Germline CDR1 reads MDHEN; CDR2 reads SYDVKM. Full variable domain (remainder filled in from reference TRBV28 and TRBJ2-5): DVKVTQSSRYLVKRTGEKVFLECVQDMDHENMFWYRQDPGLGLRLIYFSYDVKMKEKGDIPEGYSVSREKKERFSLILESASTNQTSMYLCASKGRGQGETQYFGPGTRLLVL.

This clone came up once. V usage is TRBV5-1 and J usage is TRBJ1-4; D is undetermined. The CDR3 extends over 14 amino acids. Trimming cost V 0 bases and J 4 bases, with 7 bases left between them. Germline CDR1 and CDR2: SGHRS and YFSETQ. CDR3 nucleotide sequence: TGCGCCAGCAGCTTGGGCGGGGATAATGAAAAACTGTTTTTT. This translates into CASSLGGDNEKLFF.

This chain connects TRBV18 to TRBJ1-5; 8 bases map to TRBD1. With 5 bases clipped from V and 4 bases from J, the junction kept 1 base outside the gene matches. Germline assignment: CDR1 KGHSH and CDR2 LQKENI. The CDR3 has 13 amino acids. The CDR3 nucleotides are TGTGCCAGCTCAGACAGGGGAAATCAGCCCCAGCATTTT. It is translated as CASSDRGNQPQHF.

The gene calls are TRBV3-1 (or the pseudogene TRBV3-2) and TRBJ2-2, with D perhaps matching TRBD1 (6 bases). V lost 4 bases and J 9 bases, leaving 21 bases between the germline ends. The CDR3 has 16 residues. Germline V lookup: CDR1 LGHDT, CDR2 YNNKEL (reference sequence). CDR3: CASSRRDTRTLRELFF. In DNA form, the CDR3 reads TGTGCCAGCAGCCGTCGGGACACGAGAACACTCCGGGAGCTGTTTTTT.

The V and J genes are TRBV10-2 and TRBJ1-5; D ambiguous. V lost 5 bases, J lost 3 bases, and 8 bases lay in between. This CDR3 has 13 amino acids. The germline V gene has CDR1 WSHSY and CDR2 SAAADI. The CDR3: CASSHSINQPQHF. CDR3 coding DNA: TGCGCCAGCAGTCACAGCATCAATCAGCCCCAGCATTTT.

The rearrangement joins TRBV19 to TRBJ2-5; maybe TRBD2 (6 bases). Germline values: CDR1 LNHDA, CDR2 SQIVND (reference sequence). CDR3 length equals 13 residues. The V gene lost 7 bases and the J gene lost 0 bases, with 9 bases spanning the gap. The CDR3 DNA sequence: TGTGCCAGTACCCCGGGGGACCAAGAGACCCAGTACTTC. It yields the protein CASTPGDQETQYF.

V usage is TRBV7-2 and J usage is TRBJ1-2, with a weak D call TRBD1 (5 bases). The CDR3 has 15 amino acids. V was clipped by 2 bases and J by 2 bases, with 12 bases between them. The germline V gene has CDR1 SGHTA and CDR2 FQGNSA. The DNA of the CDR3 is TGTGCCAGCAGCTTAAGCGGGGCCCCAAACTATGGCTACACCTTC. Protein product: CASSLSGAPNYGYTF.

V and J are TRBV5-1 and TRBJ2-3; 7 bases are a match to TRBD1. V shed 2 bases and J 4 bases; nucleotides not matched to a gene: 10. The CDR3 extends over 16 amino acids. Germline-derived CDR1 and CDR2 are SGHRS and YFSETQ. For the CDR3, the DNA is TGCGCCAGCAGCTTTACTCCGCAGGGGGTGGCAGATACGCAGTATTTT. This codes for CASSFTPQGVADTQYF.

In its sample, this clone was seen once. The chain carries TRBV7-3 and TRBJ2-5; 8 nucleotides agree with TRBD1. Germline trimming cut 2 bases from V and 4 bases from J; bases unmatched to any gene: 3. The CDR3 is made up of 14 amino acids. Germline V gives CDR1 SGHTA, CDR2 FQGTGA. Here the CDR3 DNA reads TGTGCCAGCAGCTTATCAGGACAGGGAGAGACCCAGTACTTC. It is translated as CASSLSGQGETQYF. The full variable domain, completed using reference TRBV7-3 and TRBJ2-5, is GAGVSQTPSNKVTEKGKYVELRCDPISGHTALYWYRQSLGQGPEFLIYFQGTGAADDSGLPNDRFFAVRPEGSVSTLKIQRTERGDSAVYLCASSLSGQGETQYFGPGTRLLVL.

DNA for the CDR3: TGTGCCAGCAGCCAAGATTTGGCCTTCTCTGGAAACACCATATATTTT. Protein sequence: CASSQDLAFSGNTIYF. The V and J genes are TRBV4-2 and TRBJ1-3, with D unresolved. The germline V and J ends were trimmed by 0 bases and 0 bases, with 9 bases remaining between them. The germline V gene encodes CDR1 LGHNA and CDR2 YNFKEQ. The CDR3 extends over 16 amino acids.

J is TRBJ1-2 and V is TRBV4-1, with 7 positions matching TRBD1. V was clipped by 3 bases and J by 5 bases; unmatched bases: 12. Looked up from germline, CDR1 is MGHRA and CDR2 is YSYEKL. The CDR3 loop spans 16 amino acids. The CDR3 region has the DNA TGCGCCAGCAGCCAGGGGCAGACAGGGCTATTGTATGGCTACACCTTC. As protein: CASSQGQTGLLYGYTF.

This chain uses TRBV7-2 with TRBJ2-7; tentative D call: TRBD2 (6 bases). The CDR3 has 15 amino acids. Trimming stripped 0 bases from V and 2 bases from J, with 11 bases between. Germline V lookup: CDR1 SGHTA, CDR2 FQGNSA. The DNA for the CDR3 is TGTGCCAGCAGCTTAGCGCCGGCTAGCGCCTACGAGCAGTACGTC. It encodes CASSLAPASAYEQYV.

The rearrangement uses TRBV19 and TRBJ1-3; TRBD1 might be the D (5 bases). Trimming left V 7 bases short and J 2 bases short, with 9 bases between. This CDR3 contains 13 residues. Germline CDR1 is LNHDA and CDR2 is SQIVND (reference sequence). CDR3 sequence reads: CASIAGPGNTIYF. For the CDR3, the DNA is TGTGCCAGTATTGCGGGACCTGGAAACACCATATATTTT. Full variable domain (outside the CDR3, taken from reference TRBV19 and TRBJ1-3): DGGITQSPKYLFRKEGQNVTLSCEQNLNHDAMYWYRQDPGQGLRLIYYSQIVNDFQKGDIAEGYSVSREKKESFPLTVTSAQKNPTAFYLCASIAGPGNTIYFGEGSWLTVV.

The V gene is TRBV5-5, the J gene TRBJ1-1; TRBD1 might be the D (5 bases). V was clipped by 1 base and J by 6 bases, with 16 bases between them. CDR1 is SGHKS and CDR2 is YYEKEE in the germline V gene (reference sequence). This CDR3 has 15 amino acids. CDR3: CASSLLAGFVAEAFF. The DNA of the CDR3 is TGTGCCAGCAGCTTGTTGGCAGGGTTTGTGGCTGAAGCTTTCTTT. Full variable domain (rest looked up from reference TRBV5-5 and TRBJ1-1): DAGVTQSPTHLIKTRGQQVTLRCSPISGHKSVSWYQQVLGQGPQFIFQYYEKEERGRGNFPDRFSARQFPNYSSELNVNALLLGDSALYLCASSLLAGFVAEAFFGQGTRLTVV.

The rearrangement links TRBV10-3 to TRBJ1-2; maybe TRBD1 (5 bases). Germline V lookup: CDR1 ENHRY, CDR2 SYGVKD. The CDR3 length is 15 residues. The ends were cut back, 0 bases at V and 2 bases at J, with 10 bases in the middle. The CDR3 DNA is TGTGCCATCAGTGAGTCAATGACAGTCAACTATGGCTACACCTTC. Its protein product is CAISESMTVNYGYTF.

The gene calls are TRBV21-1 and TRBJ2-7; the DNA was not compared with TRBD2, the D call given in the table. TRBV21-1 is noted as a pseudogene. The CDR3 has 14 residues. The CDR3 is CASSKILPNYEQYV. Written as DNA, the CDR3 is TGTGCCAGCAGCAAAATTCTACCCAATTACGAGCAGTACGTC.

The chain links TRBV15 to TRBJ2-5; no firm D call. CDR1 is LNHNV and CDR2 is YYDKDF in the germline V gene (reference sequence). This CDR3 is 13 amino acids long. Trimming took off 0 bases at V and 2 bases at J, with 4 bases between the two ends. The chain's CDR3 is CATSRDPQETQYF. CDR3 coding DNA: TGTGCCACCAGCAGAGATCCGCAAGAGACCCAGTACTTC.

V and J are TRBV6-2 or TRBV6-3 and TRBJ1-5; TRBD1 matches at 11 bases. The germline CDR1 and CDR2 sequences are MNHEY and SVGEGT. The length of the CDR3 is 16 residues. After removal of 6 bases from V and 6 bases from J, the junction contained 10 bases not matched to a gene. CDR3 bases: TGTGCCAGCAGCCCTCGGACAGGGGGCATGTCTCAGCCCCAGCATTTT. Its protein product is CASSPRTGGMSQPQHF.

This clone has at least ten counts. The CDR3 is CASSLGRGQETQYF. The CDR3 nucleotides read TGTGCCAGCAGCTTAGGGCGGGGCCAAGAGACCCAGTACTTC. The V and J genes are TRBV11-3 and TRBJ2-5, with TRBD2 as a possible D gene (6 bases). CDR1 and CDR2 (germline): SGHNT, YENEEA. The V gene lost 1 base and the J gene lost 1 base, with 7 bases spanning the gap. The CDR3 loop spans 14 amino acids.

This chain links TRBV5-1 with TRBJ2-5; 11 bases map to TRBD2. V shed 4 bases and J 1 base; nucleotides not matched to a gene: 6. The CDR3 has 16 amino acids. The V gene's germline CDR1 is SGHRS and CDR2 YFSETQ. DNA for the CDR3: TGCGCCAGCAGCCCCCGACTAGCGGGGAGCCAAGAGACCCAGTACTTC. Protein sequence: CASSPRLAGSQETQYF.

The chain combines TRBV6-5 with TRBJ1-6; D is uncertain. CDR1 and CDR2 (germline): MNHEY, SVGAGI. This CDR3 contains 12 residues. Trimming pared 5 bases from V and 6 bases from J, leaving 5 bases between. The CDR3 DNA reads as TGTGCCAGCAGTCCACTTAATTCACCCCTCCACTTT. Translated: CASSPLNSPLHF.

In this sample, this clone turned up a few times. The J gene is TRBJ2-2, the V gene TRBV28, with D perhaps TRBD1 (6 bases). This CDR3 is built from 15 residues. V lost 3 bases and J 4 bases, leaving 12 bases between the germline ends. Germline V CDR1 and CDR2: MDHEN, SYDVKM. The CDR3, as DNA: TGTGCCAGCAGTTTTTTCAGGGGATTCACCGGGGAGCTGTTTTTT. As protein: CASSFFRGFTGELFF.

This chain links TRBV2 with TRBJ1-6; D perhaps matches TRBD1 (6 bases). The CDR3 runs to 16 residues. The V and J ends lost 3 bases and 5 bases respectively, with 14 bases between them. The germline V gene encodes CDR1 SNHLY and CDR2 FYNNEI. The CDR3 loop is CASSDRQVTDNSPLHF. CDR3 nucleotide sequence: TGTGCCAGCAGTGATAGACAGGTGACGGATAATTCACCCCTCCACTTT.

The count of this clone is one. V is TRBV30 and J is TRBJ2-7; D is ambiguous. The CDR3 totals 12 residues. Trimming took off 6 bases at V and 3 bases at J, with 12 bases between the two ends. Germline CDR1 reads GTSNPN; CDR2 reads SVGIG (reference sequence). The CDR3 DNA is TGTGCCTGTCAAGGCGGAAACTACGAGCAGTACTTC. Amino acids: CACQGGNYEQYF.

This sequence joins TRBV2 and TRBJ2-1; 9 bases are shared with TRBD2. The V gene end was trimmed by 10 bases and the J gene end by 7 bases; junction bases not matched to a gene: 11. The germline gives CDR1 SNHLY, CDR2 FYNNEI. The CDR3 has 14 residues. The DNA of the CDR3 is TGTGCCACCGACAGAGAGCTAGCGGGGAATGAGCAGTTCTTC. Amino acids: CATDRELAGNEQFF. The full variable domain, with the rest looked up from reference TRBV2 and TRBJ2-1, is EPEVTQTPSHQVTQMGQEVILRCVPISNHLYFYWYRQILGQKVEFLVSFYNNEISEKSEIFDDQFSVERPDGSNFTLKIRSTKLEDSAMYFCATDRELAGNEQFFGPGTRLTVL.

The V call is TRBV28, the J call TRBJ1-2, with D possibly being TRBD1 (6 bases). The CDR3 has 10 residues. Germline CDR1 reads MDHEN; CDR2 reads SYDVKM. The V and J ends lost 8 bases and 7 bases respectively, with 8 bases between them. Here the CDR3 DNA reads TGTGCCAGCTACAGGGCTGGCTACACCTTC. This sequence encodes CASYRAGYTF.

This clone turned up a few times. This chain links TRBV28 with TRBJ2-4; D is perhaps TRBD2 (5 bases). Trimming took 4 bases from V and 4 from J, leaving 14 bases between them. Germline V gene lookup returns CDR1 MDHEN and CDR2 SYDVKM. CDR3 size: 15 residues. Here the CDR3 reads CASSSSGGRKNIQYF. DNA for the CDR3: TGTGCCAGCAGTTCGTCTGGCGGGCGGAAAAACATTCAGTACTTC.

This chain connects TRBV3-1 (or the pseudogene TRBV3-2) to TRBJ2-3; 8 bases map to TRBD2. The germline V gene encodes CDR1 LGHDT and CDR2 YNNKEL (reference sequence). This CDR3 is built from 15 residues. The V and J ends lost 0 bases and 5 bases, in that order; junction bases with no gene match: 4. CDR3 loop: CASSQDHSGGDTQYF. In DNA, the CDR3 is TGTGCCAGCAGCCAAGATCACAGCGGGGGAGATACGCAGTATTTT.

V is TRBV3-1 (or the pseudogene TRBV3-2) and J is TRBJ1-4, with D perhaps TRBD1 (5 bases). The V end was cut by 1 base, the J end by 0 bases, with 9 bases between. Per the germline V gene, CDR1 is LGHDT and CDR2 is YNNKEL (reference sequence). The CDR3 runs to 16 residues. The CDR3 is CASSQGGGATNEKLFF. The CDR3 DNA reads TGTGCCAGCAGCCAAGGAGGAGGGGCAACTAATGAAAAACTGTTTTTT.